This TCR beta chain was observed in a study of T cells in tuberculosis. Specified time point: new active TB diagnosis, blood taken before or within 7 days of starting treatment. TCRdb's table, derived via immunoSEQ multiplex PCR, lists solely in-frame clones and lacks some. This table holds some 49,000 clones, about 95% found once. The starting material was PBMCs, obtained at tuberculosis diagnosis. This TCR came from an adult with tuberculosis.

CDR3 in amino acids: CASSQDQAGAQVEPQHF. The CDR3 DNA sequence: TGCGCCAGCAGCCAAGATCAGGCAGGGGCGCAGGTTGAGCCCCAGCATTTT. This chain uses TRBV4-1 with TRBJ1-5, with D maybe TRBD1 (6 bases). The CDR3 loop spans 17 amino acids. CDR1 and CDR2 (germline): MGHRA, YSYEKL. V gave up 0 bases and J gave up 8 bases, with 20 bases separating them.